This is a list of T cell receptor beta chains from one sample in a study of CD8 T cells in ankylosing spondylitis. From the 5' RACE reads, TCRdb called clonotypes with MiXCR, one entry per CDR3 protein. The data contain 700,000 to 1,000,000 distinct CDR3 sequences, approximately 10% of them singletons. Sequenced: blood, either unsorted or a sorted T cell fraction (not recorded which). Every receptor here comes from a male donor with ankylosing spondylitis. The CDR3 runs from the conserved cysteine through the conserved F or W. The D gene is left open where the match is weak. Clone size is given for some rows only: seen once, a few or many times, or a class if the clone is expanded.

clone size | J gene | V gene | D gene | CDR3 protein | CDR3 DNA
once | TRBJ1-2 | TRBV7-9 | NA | CASSPRPEDGYTF | TGTGCCAGCAGCCCGCGTCCGGAAGATGGCTACACCTTC
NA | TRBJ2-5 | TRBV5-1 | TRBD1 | CAGSRGPVEETQYF | TGCGCCGGAAGCAGGGGGCCGGTCGAGGAGACCCAGTACTTC
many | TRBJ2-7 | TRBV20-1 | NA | CSASSSVSYEQYF | TGCAGTGCTAGTTCTAGCGTCTCCTACGAGCAGTACTTC
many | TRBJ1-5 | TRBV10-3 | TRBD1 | CATKGTGGSQPQHF | TGTGCCACGAAGGGGACAGGGGGCAGTCAGCCCCAGCATTTT
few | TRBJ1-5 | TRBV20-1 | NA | CSAFKTGENQPQHF | TGCAGTGCTTTTAAAACAGGAGAAAATCAGCCCCAGCATTTT
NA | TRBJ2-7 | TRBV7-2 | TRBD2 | CASSLLLAVTANEQYF | TGTGCCAGCAGCTTATTGCTAGCGGTCACTGCAAACGAGCAGTACTTC
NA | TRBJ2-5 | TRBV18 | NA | CASSPPSFETQYF | TGTGCCAGCTCACCACCTAGCTTTGAGACCCAGTACTTC
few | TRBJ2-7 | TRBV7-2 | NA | CASSLVPGISYEQYF | TGTGCCAGCAGCTTAGTTCCCGGGATCTCCTACGAGCAGTACTTC
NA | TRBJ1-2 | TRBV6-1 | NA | CASSDSGGLGYTF | TGTGCCAGCAGTGATTCGGGGGGCTTAGGCTACACCTTC
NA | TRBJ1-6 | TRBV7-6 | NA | CASSLPGNSPLHF | TGTGCCAGCAGCCTTCCCGGGAATTCACCCCTCCACTTT
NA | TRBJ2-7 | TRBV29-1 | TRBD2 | CSVGASGRAYEQYF | TGCAGCGTGGGGGCTAGCGGGAGGGCCTACGAGCAGTACTTC
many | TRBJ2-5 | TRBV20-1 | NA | CSQGGQETQYF | TGCAGCCAGGGTGGGCAAGAGACCCAGTACTTC
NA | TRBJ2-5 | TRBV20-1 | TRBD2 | CSARDSGGPQTQYF | TGCAGTGCTAGAGATTCGGGGGGGCCACAGACCCAGTACTTC
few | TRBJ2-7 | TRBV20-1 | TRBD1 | CSARRTGPYEQYF | TGCAGTGCTAGACGGACAGGGCCCTACGAGCAGTACTTC
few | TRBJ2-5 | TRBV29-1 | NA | CSVRTSRETQYF | TGCAGCGTCAGGACGTCGAGGGAGACCCAGTACTTC
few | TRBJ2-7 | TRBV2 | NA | CASTPRRYYEQYF | TGTGCCAGCACGCCACGGAGATACTACGAGCAGTACTTC
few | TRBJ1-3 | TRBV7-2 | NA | CASSRQNSGNTIYF | TGTGCCAGCAGCAGACAGAACTCTGGAAACACCATATATTTT
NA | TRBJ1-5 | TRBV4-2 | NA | CASSPTSFDQPQHF | TGTGCCAGCAGCCCGACTAGTTTTGATCAGCCCCAGCATTTT
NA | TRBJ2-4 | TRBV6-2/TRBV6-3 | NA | CASSHVAKNIQYF | TGTGCCAGCAGCCACGTAGCCAAAAACATTCAGTACTTC
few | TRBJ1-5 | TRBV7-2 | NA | CASSSDNSNQPQHF | TGTGCCAGCAGCTCAGATAATAGCAATCAGCCCCAGCATTTT
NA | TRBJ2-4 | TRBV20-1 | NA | CSATVADLNIQYF | TGCAGTGCTACGGTTGCGGACTTAAACATTCAGTACTTC
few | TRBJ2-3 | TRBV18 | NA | CASSPAGSGSDTQYF | TGTGCCAGCTCACCGGCAGGATCGGGGTCAGATACGCAGTATTTT
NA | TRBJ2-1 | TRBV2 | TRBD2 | CASSEVAGAPGNEQFF | TGTGCCAGCAGTGAAGTCGCGGGAGCCCCGGGGAATGAGCAGTTCTTC
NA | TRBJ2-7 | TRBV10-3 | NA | CAISEGQGKYWKDEQYF | TGTGCCATCAGTGAAGGGCAGGGGAAGTATTGGAAGGACGAGCAGTACTTC
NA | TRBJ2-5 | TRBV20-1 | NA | CSAEQVRETQYF | TGCAGTGCCGAACAAGTGCGAGAGACCCAGTACTTC
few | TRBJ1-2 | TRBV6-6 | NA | CASSYSKRDGYTF | TGTGCCAGCAGTTACTCGAAAAGGGATGGCTACACCTTC
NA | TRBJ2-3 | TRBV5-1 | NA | CASSTTTGTDTQYF | TGCGCCAGCAGCACGACAACGGGAACAGATACGCAGTATTTT
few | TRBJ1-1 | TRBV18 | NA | CASSLGGLSNTEAFF | TGTGCCAGCTCACTAGGGGGACTTTCAAACACTGAAGCTTTCTTT
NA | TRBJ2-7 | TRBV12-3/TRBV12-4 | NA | CASSLHSRGGEQYF | TGTGCCAGCAGTTTGCATAGCAGGGGTGGTGAGCAGTACTTC
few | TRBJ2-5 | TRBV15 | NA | CATSIRQGRETQYF | TGTGCCACCAGCATTAGGCAGGGTAGAGAGACCCAGTACTTC
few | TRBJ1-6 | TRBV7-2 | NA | CASSRPYGRSYNSPLHF | TGTGCCAGCAGCAGGCCCTACGGGCGCTCCTATAATTCACCCCTCCACTTT
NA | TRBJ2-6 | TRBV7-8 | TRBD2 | CASSNPLGGSGANVLTF | TGTGCCAGCAGCAATCCACTCGGGGGGTCTGGGGCCAACGTCCTGACTTTC
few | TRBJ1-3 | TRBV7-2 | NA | CASSLADTIYF | TGTGCCAGCAGCTTGGCAGACACCATATATTTT
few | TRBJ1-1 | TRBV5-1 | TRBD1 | CASSLEGQGISTEAFF | TGCGCCAGCAGCTTGGAAGGACAGGGGATTAGCACTGAAGCTTTCTTT
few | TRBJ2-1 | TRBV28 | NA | CASTSGGLAYNEQFF | TGTGCCAGCACCTCTGGTGGATTAGCCTACAATGAGCAGTTCTTC
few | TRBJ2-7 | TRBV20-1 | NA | CSARDSGGLYEQYF | TGCAGTGCTAGAGATTCAGGCGGGCTCTACGAGCAGTACTTC
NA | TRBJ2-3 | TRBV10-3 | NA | CAISGQATDTQYF | TGTGCCATCAGTGGGCAGGCCACAGATACGCAGTATTTT
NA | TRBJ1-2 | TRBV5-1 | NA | CASSLGFVRDYGYTF | TGCGCCAGCAGCTTGGGTTTTGTCAGGGACTATGGCTACACCTTC
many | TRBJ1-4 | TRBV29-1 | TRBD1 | CSVLGEDTDRGGEKLFF | TGCAGCGTCCTTGGGGAAGATACGGACAGGGGAGGTGAAAAACTGTTTTTT
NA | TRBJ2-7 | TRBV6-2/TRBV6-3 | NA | CASIVGGGQSYEQYF | TGTGCCAGCATCGTAGGTGGAGGACAATCCTACGAGCAGTACTTC
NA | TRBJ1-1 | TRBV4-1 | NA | CASSQGLIRKTPTEAFF | TGCGCCAGCAGCCAAGGCCTAATCCGCAAAACCCCCACTGAAGCTTTCTTT
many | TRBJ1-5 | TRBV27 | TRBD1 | CASSFRQGSNQPQHF | TGTGCCAGCAGCTTCAGACAGGGTAGCAATCAGCCCCAGCATTTT
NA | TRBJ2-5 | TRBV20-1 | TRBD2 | CSAHGLGQETQYF | TGCAGTGCACATGGACTAGGGCAAGAGACCCAGTACTTC
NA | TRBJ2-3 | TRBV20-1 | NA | CSASPLGAVTDTQYF | TGCAGTGCTAGCCCCCTCGGTGCGGTCACAGATACGCAGTATTTT
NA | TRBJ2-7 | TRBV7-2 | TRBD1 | CASSIGQGGSYEQYF | TGTGCCAGCAGCATCGGACAGGGAGGCTCCTACGAGCAGTACTTC